What follows are 21 T cell receptor beta chains derived from one specimen sequenced in a study of cytomegalovirus exposure and HLA in healthy donors. Amplification used 60 Vbeta primers and 13 Jbeta primers. Clones were read by immunoSEQ multiplex PCR, and TCRdb kept only the in-frame ones, dropping some. There are some 160,000 clones in the sample; about 70% occur only once, and around 1.7% lies in the top ten. The sequenced sample was PBMCs. The receptors derive from a woman aged 40-49 years in good health and CMV-seronegative.

V usage is TRBV6-5 and J usage is TRBJ2-1; 11 nucleotides align to TRBD2. J was trimmed by 4 bases and V by 9 bases; bases with no gene match: 8. The CDR3 is made up of 15 amino acids. The V gene's germline CDR1 is MNHEY and CDR2 SVGAGI. CDR3 sequence (DNA): TGTGCCAGTTCCGAGGGGACTAGCGGTTACAATGAGCAGTTCTTC. Its translation is CASSEGTSGYNEQFF.

This rearrangement joins TRBV5-1 to TRBJ1-5; a weak D match, TRBD1 (6 bases). V lost 0 bases and J lost 2, with 9 bases in between. In germline, CDR1 is SGHRS, CDR2 YFSETQ. CDR3 size: 15 residues. For the CDR3, the DNA is TGCGCCAGCAGCTTGGGTCCAGGGGGCAATCAGCCCCAGCATTTT. Translation: CASSLGPGGNQPQHF.

The chain is built from TRBV19 and TRBJ2-1, with 9 positions matching TRBD2. After removal of 3 bases from V and 8 bases from J, the junction contained 8 bases not matched to a gene. Germline V lookup: CDR1 LNHDA, CDR2 SQIVND (reference sequence). The CDR3 totals 15 residues. This CDR3 is CASSIMAGGRYEQFF. CDR3 nucleotide sequence: TGTGCCAGTAGTATTATGGCGGGAGGGCGGTATGAGCAGTTCTTC.

This clone turned up a few times. The V call is TRBV12-5, the J call TRBJ1-1; tentative D call: TRBD1 (5 bases). V lost 7 bases and J lost 0, with 12 bases in between. Germline CDR1 reads LGHNT; CDR2 reads FRNRAP. This CDR3 region has 14 residues. The CDR3 region is CASAYGHMNTEAFF. In DNA, the CDR3 is TGTGCTAGTGCCTACGGACACATGAACACTGAAGCTTTCTTT.

The chain combines TRBV27 with TRBJ1-2; 7 positions match TRBD1. This CDR3 comprises 15 residues. J was trimmed by 6 bases and V by 7 bases; bases with no gene match: 14. From germline, CDR1 is MNHEY and CDR2 SMNVEV (reference sequence). The CDR3 loop reads CASINRDSPSHGYTF. In DNA form, the CDR3 reads TGTGCCAGCATTAATAGGGACAGCCCGTCCCATGGCTACACCTTC.

This chain joins TRBV7-8 and TRBJ1-6; 7 nucleotides match TRBD1. From germline, CDR1 is SGHVS and CDR2 FQNEAQ. CDR3 length equals 14 residues. After removal of 5 bases from V and 7 bases from J, the junction contained 5 bases not matched to a gene. This chain's CDR3 is CASSEDRQNSPLHF. The CDR3, as DNA: TGTGCCAGCAGCGAGGACAGGCAAAATTCACCCCTCCACTTT.

V and J are TRBV6-5 and TRBJ1-1; D not certain. Germline values: CDR1 MNHEY, CDR2 SVGAGI. V lost 6 bases and J lost 3, with 8 bases in between. The CDR3 sequence is 12 residues long. The CDR3 bases are TGTGCCAGCAGCGTATCAGACACTGAAGCTTTCTTT. It translates to CASSVSDTEAFF.

V is TRBV5-8 and J is TRBJ1-5; 9 nucleotides agree with TRBD1. The J segment lost 4 bases and the V segment lost 4 bases, leaving 3 bases of the junction unmatched. The CDR3 loop spans 14 amino acids. CDR1 is SGHTS, CDR2 YDEGEE, per germline. The CDR3 region has the DNA TGTGCCAGCAGCCCCGGGACAGGGAATCAGCCCCAGCATTTT. This codes for CASSPGTGNQPQHF.

The rearrangement links TRBV9 to TRBJ2-5; D unresolved. CDR1 is SGDLS and CDR2 is YYNGEE in the germline V gene. This CDR3 spans 13 amino acids. The germline V and J ends were trimmed by 2 bases and 1 base, with 6 bases remaining between them. The CDR3 nucleotides read TGTGCCAGCAGCGTGACAAGCCAAGAGACCCAGTACTTC. The encoded protein is CASSVTSQETQYF.

The gene calls are TRBV4-1 and TRBJ2-7; a weak D match, TRBD2 (5 bases). V lost 2 bases and J lost 3, with 11 bases in between. Per the germline V gene, CDR1 is MGHRA and CDR2 is YSYEKL. This CDR3 has 14 residues. The CDR3 DNA follows: TGCGCCAGCAGCCAAACGTCTAGCAGCTACGAGCAGTACTTC. It codes for CASSQTSSSYEQYF.

This clone has a single count. The chain combines TRBV14 with TRBJ2-1; TRBD2 matches at 14 bases. V shed 2 bases, J shed 7 bases, and the junction held 7 bases outside the gene matches. Germline assignment: CDR1 SGHDN and CDR2 FVKESK. This CDR3 spans 17 amino acids. The CDR3, as DNA: TGTGCCAGCAGCCAACCGGGACTAGCGGGAGTGAGTAATGAGCAGTTCTTC. It yields the protein CASSQPGLAGVSNEQFF.

This chain uses TRBV28 with TRBJ2-6; TRBD1 agrees at 7 bases. This CDR3 has 14 residues. The trim removed 5 bases at V and 2 bases at J, leaving 0 bases unmatched. Germline loops: CDR1 MDHEN, CDR2 SYDVKM. CDR3 nucleotides: TGTGCCAGCAGTGGGACAGCTGGGGCCAACGTCCTGACTTTC. It codes for CASSGTAGANVLTF.

The V gene is TRBV7-9, the J gene TRBJ2-2; 11 nucleotides match TRBD1. The CDR3 extends over 17 amino acids. Germline assignment: CDR1 SEHNR and CDR2 FQNEAQ (reference sequence). V was clipped by 5 bases and J by 2 bases; unmatched bases: 7. As DNA, the CDR3 is TGTGCCAGCAGCCCATCGGACAGGGGGCGAAACACCGGGGAGCTGTTTTTT. Translating it yields CASSPSDRGRNTGELFF.

The gene calls are TRBV6-1 and TRBJ2-5, with a tentative D call TRBD1 (5 bases). With 2 bases removed from V and 4 bases from J, the gap between germline ends came to 17 bases. Per germline, CDR1 MNHNS and CDR2 SASEGT. This CDR3 contains 16 residues. CDR3 sequence reads: CASSESAGRVPETQYF. CDR3 in DNA: TGTGCCAGCAGTGAATCTGCCGGCAGGGTCCCAGAGACCCAGTACTTC.

As for this clone: The junction departs from the called germline gene at one end, perhaps through a read error. The rearrangement uses TRBV7-9 and TRBJ2-7, with TRBD2 as a possible D gene (6 bases). The germline CDR1 and CDR2 sequences are SEHNR and FQNEAQ (reference sequence). The CDR3 is made up of 16 amino acids. The CDR3 DNA sequence: TGTTCCAGCAGCTCCAACCGGGACGGGAGCTCCTACGAGCAGTACTTC. Protein: CSSSSNRDGSSYEQYF.

The chain recombines TRBV19 with TRBJ2-7; 8 bases are a match to TRBD2. Germline CDR1 reads LNHDA; CDR2 reads SQIVND (reference sequence). Trimming cost V 2 bases and J 3 bases; bases outside gene matches: 3. CDR3 length equals 14 residues. CDR3 DNA: TGTGCCAGTAGTATAACTAGCGGTTACTACGAGCAGTACTTC. It codes for CASSITSGYYEQYF.

V gene TRBV28 combines with J gene TRBJ2-7; D is uncertain. The CDR3 covers 17 residues. The germline V gene has CDR1 MDHEN and CDR2 SYDVKM. Trimming cost V 5 bases and J 3 bases, with 23 bases left between them. The CDR3 nucleotides are TGTGCCAGCAGTCTACACCGGTTGGGCACGTACGACTACGAGCAGTACTTC. It is translated as CASSLHRLGTYDYEQYF.

As to this clone: One junction end does not reproduce the germline sequence, and a read error may be involved. The chain joins TRBV2 to TRBJ1-4; D is uncertain. The CDR3 totals 15 residues. CDR1 and CDR2 (germline): SNHLY, FYNNEI. CDR3 DNA: TGTGCCAGCAGTGAAAGACCCCCTCAGCTAGAAAGACTGTTTTTT. This encodes CASSERPPQLERLFF.

The gene calls are TRBV27 and TRBJ1-1; D is perhaps TRBD1 (5 bases). V dropped 0 bases and J dropped 7 bases, with 9 bases sitting between them. CDR3 size: 13 residues. Germline V gene sequence: CDR1 MNHEY, CDR2 SMNVEV (reference sequence). The CDR3 reads CASSLSSGLEAFF. DNA for the CDR3: TGTGCCAGCAGTTTATCGTCAGGGCTTGAAGCTTTCTTT.

The genes are TRBV25-1 and TRBJ2-3, with 7 nucleotides matching TRBD2. Trimming cost V 2 bases and J 0 bases; bases outside gene matches: 5. The CDR3 extends over 16 amino acids. Germline CDR1 MGHDK, CDR2 SYGVNS. DNA for the CDR3: TGTGCCAGCAGTGAACACGGCGGGAGTAGCACAGATACGCAGTATTTT. Its protein is CASSEHGGSSTDTQYF.

About this clone: Lacking the conserved final phenylalanine or tryptophan, this CDR3 likely reflects a read error. J is TRBJ1-2 and V is TRBV27; the D is unclear. Trimming pared 3 bases from V and 6 bases from J, leaving 11 bases between. The CDR3 has 13 residues. The germline V gene has CDR1 MNHEY and CDR2 SMNVEV (reference sequence). This chain's CDR3 is CASSFGGLDGYTL. The CDR3 coding sequence is TGTGCCAGCAGTTTTGGCGGCCTGGATGGCTACACCCTC.